This T cell receptor (beta chain) was recorded in a study of T cells in Graves' hyperthyroidism and ophthalmopathy. CDR1 MDHEN and CDR2 SYDVKM come from the germline V gene. The CDR3 is made up of 15 amino acids. V lost 6 bases, J lost 3 bases, and 18 bases lay in between. At least ten counts were recorded for this clonotype. The investigators amplified TCR beta CDR3 regions from RNA transcripts. The HTBI primer set served for first-round RT-PCR of the TCR CDR3. TCRdb re-called the multiplex PCR reads with MiXCR, one entry per CDR3 protein. The data show about 560,000 distinct CDR3 sequences, with 11% to 15% seen just once and approximately 15% held by the top ten.

The receptor was isolated from a woman between 40 and 50 years old with Graves' hyperthyroidism. Sequencing used blood. This chain links TRBV28 with TRBJ2-7; possibly TRBD1 or TRBD2 for D (5 bases each). The CDR3 spells CASREWDVRNYEQYF. The CDR3, as DNA: TGTGCCAGCAGAGAATGGGACGTAAGGAACTACGAGCAGTACTTC.